The clone carrying this T cell receptor beta chain has ten or more counts. These data come from a study of T cells in Graves' hyperthyroidism and ophthalmopathy. Hyperthyroidism had been newly diagnosed in patients aged 18 to 65, and its duration was under 2 months. Regions amplified from RNA transcripts were the TCR beta CDR3 regions. First-round RT-PCR of the TCR CDR3 relied on the HTBI primer set. From the multiplex PCR reads, TCRdb called clonotypes with MiXCR, one entry per CDR3 protein. Here the sample spans some 180,000 distinct CDR3 sequences, approximately 16% being singletons. The CDR3 is 13 amino acids. V lost 6 bases and J lost 3, with 11 bases in between. The germline gives CDR1 MDHEN, CDR2 SYDVKM.

The receptor was isolated from a woman aged 50 to 60 with Graves' hyperthyroidism. The rearrangement uses TRBV28 and TRBJ1-2; D might be TRBD1 (6 bases). The sequencing input was blood. CDR3 nucleotide sequence: TGTGCCAGCAGACAGGGACGAGACTATGGCTACACCTTC. This sequence encodes CASRQGRDYGYTF.